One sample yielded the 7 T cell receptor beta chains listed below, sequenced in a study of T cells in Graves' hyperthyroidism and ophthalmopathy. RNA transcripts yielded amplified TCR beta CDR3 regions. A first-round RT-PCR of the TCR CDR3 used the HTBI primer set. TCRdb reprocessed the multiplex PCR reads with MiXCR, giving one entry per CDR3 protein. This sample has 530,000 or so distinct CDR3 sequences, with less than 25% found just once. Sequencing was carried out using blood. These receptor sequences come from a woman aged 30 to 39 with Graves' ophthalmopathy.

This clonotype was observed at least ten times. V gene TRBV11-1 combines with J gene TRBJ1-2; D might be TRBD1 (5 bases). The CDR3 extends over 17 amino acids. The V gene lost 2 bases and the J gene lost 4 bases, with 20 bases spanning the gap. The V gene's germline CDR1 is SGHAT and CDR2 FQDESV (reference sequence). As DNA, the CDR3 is TGTGCCAGCAGCTTACACCCCTTGGACAAATCAGGCTATGGCTACACCTTC. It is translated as CASSLHPLDKSGYGYTF.

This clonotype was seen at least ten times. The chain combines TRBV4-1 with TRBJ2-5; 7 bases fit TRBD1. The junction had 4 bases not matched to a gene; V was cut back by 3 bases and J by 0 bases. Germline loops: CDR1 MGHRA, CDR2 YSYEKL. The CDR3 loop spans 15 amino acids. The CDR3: CASSQADRDQETQYF. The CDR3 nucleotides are TGCGCCAGCAGCCAGGCTGACAGGGACCAAGAGACCCAGTACTTC.

CDR3 loop: CASSWTGSPGEQYF. The CDR3 nucleotides are TGTGCCAGCAGCTGGACAGGCTCGCCAGGGGAGCAGTACTTC. The chain combines TRBV7-9 with TRBJ2-7; TRBD1 matches at 7 bases. V trimming: 4 bases; J trimming: 7 bases; junction bases outside the gene matches: 10. In germline, CDR1 is SEHNR, CDR2 FQNEAQ (reference sequence). CDR3 size: 14 residues.

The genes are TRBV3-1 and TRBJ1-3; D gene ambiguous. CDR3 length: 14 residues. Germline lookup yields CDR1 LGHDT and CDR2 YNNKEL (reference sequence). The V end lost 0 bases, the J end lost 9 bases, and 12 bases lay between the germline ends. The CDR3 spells CASSQDFLGSTIYF. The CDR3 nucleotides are TGTGCCAGCAGCCAAGATTTCTTGGGTTCCACCATATATTTT.

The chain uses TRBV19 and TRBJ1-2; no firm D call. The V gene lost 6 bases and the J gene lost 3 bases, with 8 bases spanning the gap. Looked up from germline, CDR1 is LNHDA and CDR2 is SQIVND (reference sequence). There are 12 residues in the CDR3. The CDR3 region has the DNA TGTGCCAGTAGGGACTATGACTATGGCTACACCTTC. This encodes CASRDYDYGYTF. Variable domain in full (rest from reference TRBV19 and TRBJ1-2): DGGITQSPKYLFRKEGQNVTLSCEQNLNHDAMYWYRQDPGQGLRLIYYSQIVNDFQKGDIAEGYSVSREKKESFPLTVTSAQKNPTAFYLCASRDYDYGYTFGSGTRLTVV.

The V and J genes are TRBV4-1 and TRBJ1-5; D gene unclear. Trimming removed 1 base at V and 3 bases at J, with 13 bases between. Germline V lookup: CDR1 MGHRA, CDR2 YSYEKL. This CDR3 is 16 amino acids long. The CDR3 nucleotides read TGCGCCAGCAGCCAAGGGATGACATCACCCAATCAGCCCCAGCATTTT. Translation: CASSQGMTSPNQPQHF.

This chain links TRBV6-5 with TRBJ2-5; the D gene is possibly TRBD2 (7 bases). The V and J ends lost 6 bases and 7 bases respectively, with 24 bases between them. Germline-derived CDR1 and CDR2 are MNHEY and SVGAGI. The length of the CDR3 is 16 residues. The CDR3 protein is CASSYRLGGGAGTQYF. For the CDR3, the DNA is TGTGCCAGCAGCTATCGGCTGGGCGGGGGCGCGGGGACCCAGTACTTC.